This TCR beta chain was captured in a study of blood T cell repertoires in COVID-19. Study background: Material from acute and convalescent COVID-19 was sourced from the United States, Italy and Spain. T cells, B-cell-depleted T cells, or PBMCs provided the cDNA or gDNA that served as material.

This CDR3 has 16 amino acids. CDR1 is SNHLY and CDR2 is FYNNEI in the germline V gene. Trimming at V came to 7 bases and at J to 6 bases, leaving 16 bases not matched to a gene. Original handling: Nucleated cell number was recorded as an estimate derived from reference gene primer amplification. Here immunoSEQ multiplex PCR was the method, and the copy in TCRdb shows in-frame clones only, minus some. Clone size and the V and J calls come from that table; the DNA yielded D and trimming. The table records about 340,000 clones, about four fifths of them present only once. What was sequenced was peripheral blood. The TCR comes from a young man with active or convalescent COVID-19. The rearrangement uses TRBV2 and TRBJ1-2; TRBD1 agrees at 8 bases. In DNA form, the CDR3 reads TGTGCCAGCACCTACAGGGACAGGCTGCTAGGGGATGGCTACACCTTC. Translated: CASTYRDRLLGDGYTF.